The next 5 T cell receptor delta chains were all read from a single sample in a study of Vδ1+ human thymocytes. Study outcomes and limitations: Thymic TRG and TRD repertoires appeared highly polyclonal, with Gaussian CDR3 length distributions.

Extracted RNA was reverse transcribed into cDNA. CDR3 amplicons came from multiplex PCR with pooled V-gene forward and constant-region reverse primers. TCRdb re-called the multiplex PCR reads with CATT. The data hold 24,000 or so delta-chain clones, with less than 30% observed a single time. The antigens these receptors bind are not known. Sequencing used Vdelta1+ gamma-delta thymocytes from the thymus. Subset: FACS-sorted CD3+ TCRalphabeta- TCRVdelta1+ TCRVdelta2- thymocytes. The receptors originated from a boy in the first two years of life who had congenital heart surgery.

The J gene is TRDJ1, the V gene TRDV1; the D is unclear. Trimming shortened V by 0 bases and J by 4 bases, and 12 bases separated the two germline ends. The CDR3 spans 15 residues. Germline assignment: CDR1 TSWWSYY and CDR2 QGS. The CDR3 bases are TGTGCTCTTGGGGAACTGGTCGGATCCCACGATAAACTCATCTTT. It is translated as CALGELVGSHDKLIF.

The chain links TRDV1 to TRDJ1; possibly TRDD2 or TRDD3 for D (7 bases each). V lost 2 bases and J lost 4, with 29 bases in between. From germline, CDR1 is TSWWSYY and CDR2 QGS. The CDR3 contains 20 residues. The CDR3 reads CALGEGGIPTVYWGGDKLIF. The CDR3 DNA reads TGTGCTCTTGGGGAAGGAGGGATTCCTACGGTGTACTGGGGCGGCGATAAACTCATCTTT.

A few counts support this clone. The chain recombines TRDV1 with TRDJ1; 9 bases fit TRDD2. Germline CDR1 reads TSWWSYY; CDR2 reads QGS. The length of the CDR3 is 22 residues. V lost 0 bases and J lost 0; bases outside the gene matches: 20. The CDR3 sequence is CALGELEAFLPWGGTYTDKLIF. The CDR3 nucleotides read TGTGCTCTTGGGGAACTAGAGGCCTTCCTACCCTGGGGGGGAACGTACACCGATAAACTCATCTTT.

This clone was observed a few times. This chain connects TRDV1 to TRDJ1; 10 nucleotides align to TRDD3. This CDR3 is built from 22 residues. Germline CDR1 TSWWSYY, CDR2 QGS. Trimming took 4 bases from V and 0 from J; bases not matched to a gene: 23. The CDR3 loop reads CALGGMGLPSVYWGIDTDKLIF. CDR3 sequence (DNA): TGTGCTCTTGGGGGGATGGGGCTTCCTAGTGTGTACTGGGGGATTGACACCGATAAACTCATCTTT.

This clone was recorded a few times. Other DNA sequences in the same sample also yield this CDR3. The chain is built from TRDV1 and TRDJ1; 9 bases are a match to TRDD3. The CDR3 is made up of 19 amino acids. Trimming cost V 1 base and J 4 bases; bases outside gene matches: 16. Germline assignment: CDR1 TSWWSYY and CDR2 QGS. The CDR3, as DNA: TGTGCTCTTGGGGAACGCCTGGGGGATCCAGTTCCCTTAGGCGATAAACTCATCTTT. It is translated as CALGERLGDPVPLGDKLIF.